The 24 T cell receptor beta chains reported below all come from one sample, sequenced in a study of response to subunit inactivated influenza vaccine. From the RT-PCR reads, TCRdb called clonotypes with MiXCR, one entry per CDR3 protein. The sample shows 650,000 to 850,000 distinct CDR3 sequences, about 15% of them seen only once. The input for sequencing was PBMCs from blood, taken 14 days before vaccination. These receptors were obtained from a man aged 45-65 years who received an inactivated influenza vaccine.

Here the CDR3 reads CASSFITPESGELFF. CDR3 nucleotide sequence: TGTGCCAGCAGTTTCATAACCCCCGAGTCCGGGGAGCTGTTTTTT. This rearrangement joins TRBV6-2 or TRBV6-3 to TRBJ2-2, with D unresolved. CDR1 and CDR2 (germline): MNHEY, SVGEGT. The CDR3 covers 15 residues. V lost 4 bases, J lost 6 bases, and 15 bases lay in between.

This clonotype came up a few times. V is TRBV5-6 and J is TRBJ2-2; perhaps TRBD2 as D (6 bases). The V end lost 2 bases, the J end lost 6 bases, and 14 bases lay between the germline ends. In germline, CDR1 is SGHDT, CDR2 YYEEEE. The CDR3 is 15 amino acids. The CDR3 DNA is TGTGCCAGCAGCTTTGCGGGGACGATCCCCGGGGAGCTGTTTTTT. Protein: CASSFAGTIPGELFF.

This clonotype has more than one count but fewer than ten. This chain joins TRBV5-6 and TRBJ2-3, with unresolved D. The CDR3 has 15 amino acids. Per germline, CDR1 SGHDT and CDR2 YYEEEE. Between the trimmed V and J ends, which lost 6 bases and 1 base, there was a span of 15 bases. Here the CDR3 DNA reads TGTGCCAGCATCCCCCCAAGTGGGGGCACAGATACGCAGTATTTT. Protein product: CASIPPSGGTDTQYF. The full variable domain, with the rest looked up from reference TRBV5-6 and TRBJ2-3, is DAGVTQSPTHLIKTRGQQVTLRCSPKSGHDTVSWYQQALGQGPQFIFQYYEEEERQRGNFPDRFSGHQFPNYSSELNVNALLLGDSALYLCASIPPSGGTDTQYFGPGTRLTVL.

The chain joins TRBV20-1 to TRBJ2-4; perhaps D is TRBD1 or TRBD2 (5 bases each). Per germline, CDR1 DFQATT and CDR2 SNEGSKA (reference sequence). The CDR3 has 11 residues. Trimming removed 3 bases at V and 8 bases at J, with 8 bases between. The CDR3 coding sequence is TGCAGTGCTAGCGAGGGGTACATTCAGTACTTC. This gives the protein CSASEGYIQYF.

This clonotype came up a few times. The CDR3 nucleotides are TGTGCCAGTACGACAGCCATGAACACTGAAGCTTTCTTT. It codes for CASTTAMNTEAFF. The V and J genes are TRBV28 and TRBJ1-1; D is possibly TRBD1 (5 bases). CDR3 length: 13 amino acids. Trimming shortened V by 9 bases and J by 0 bases, and 11 bases separated the two germline ends. Germline values: CDR1 MDHEN, CDR2 SYDVKM.

The chain carries TRBV5-1 and TRBJ2-3; D possibly corresponds to TRBD1 (6 bases). The germline gives CDR1 SGHRS, CDR2 YFSETQ. This CDR3 comprises 15 residues. V dropped 3 bases and J dropped 0 bases, with 11 bases sitting between them. This CDR3 is CASSSDRTSTDTQYF. DNA of the CDR3: TGCGCCAGCAGCTCAGACAGGACAAGCACAGATACGCAGTATTTT. Combining the CDR3 with reference TRBV5-1 and TRBJ2-3 gives the whole variable domain KAGVTQTPRYLIKTRGQQVTLSCSPISGHRSVSWYQQTPGQGLQFLFEYFSETQRNKGNFPGRFSGRQFSNSRSEMNVSTLELGDSALYLCASSSDRTSTDTQYFGPGTRLTVL.

This clonotype was seen a handful of times. The chain recombines TRBV7-8 with TRBJ2-5; 11 nucleotides align to TRBD2. This CDR3 is built from 15 residues. CDR1 SGHVS and CDR2 FQNEAQ come from the germline V gene. Trimming took 6 bases from V and 5 from J; bases not matched to a gene: 8. In nucleotides, the CDR3 is TGTGCCAGCAGTTCCATAGCGGGGGGGAGGGAGACCCAGTACTTC. Translation: CASSSIAGGRETQYF.

The chain carries TRBV20-1 and TRBJ2-1, with 11 bases fitting TRBD2. The germline V gene encodes CDR1 DFQATT and CDR2 SNEGSKA (reference sequence). This CDR3 has 13 residues. Trimming removed 4 bases from V and 6 bases from J; junction bases left unmatched: 2. This CDR3 reads CSATSGGLNEQFF. DNA of the CDR3: TGCAGTGCTACTAGCGGGGGGCTCAATGAGCAGTTCTTC.

This clonotype was observed a few times. The chain carries TRBV28 and TRBJ1-5, with D possibly TRBD1 on 5 matching bases. Germline CDR1 MDHEN, CDR2 SYDVKM. Deletions cut 6 bases from V and 8 bases from J, with 20 bases between. The CDR3 runs to 15 residues. The CDR3 sequence is CASSRRFGAGKPQHF. For the CDR3, the DNA is TGTGCCAGCAGCCGCAGGTTTGGGGCTGGGAAGCCCCAGCATTTT.

The chain employs TRBV12-3 or TRBV12-4 and TRBJ2-3, with 11 bases aligning to TRBD2. The CDR3 runs 16 residues. J gave up 3 bases and V 6 bases, and 8 bases lay outside the gene matches. DNA of the CDR3: TGTGCCAGCAGAAGAACTAGCGGGAGTGTGACAGATACGCAGTATTTT. As protein: CASRRTSGSVTDTQYF.

The CDR3: CSVGGLRIGTQYF. Here the CDR3 DNA reads TGCAGTGTAGGGGGACTGAGGATAGGGACCCAGTACTTC. This chain links TRBV20-1 with TRBJ2-5; D may be TRBD1 or TRBD2 (6 bases each). Germline V gene lookup returns CDR1 DFQATT and CDR2 SNEGSKA (reference sequence). This CDR3 contains 13 residues. Trimming left V 7 bases short and J 7 bases short, with 19 bases between.

This clonotype was counted ten times or more. This chain links TRBV11-2 with TRBJ2-2; the D is unclear. Trimming left V 5 bases short and J 8 bases short, with 12 bases between. This CDR3 has 13 amino acids. Germline values: CDR1 SGHAT, CDR2 FQNNGV. The CDR3 region has the DNA TGTGCCAGCAGCCCCAGGCTATCGGGGGAGCTGTTTTTT. It yields the protein CASSPRLSGELFF.

This clonotype has more than one count but fewer than ten. This sequence joins TRBV24-1 and TRBJ2-3, with D tentatively TRBD1 or TRBD2 (5 bases each). Germline CDR1 is KGHDR and CDR2 is SFDVKD. V was clipped by 4 bases and J by 4 bases, with 17 bases between them. The CDR3 loop spans 16 amino acids. The CDR3, as DNA: TGTGCCACCAGTGACATCCGGGACCGCCTCCCAGATACGCAGTATTTT. Translated: CATSDIRDRLPDTQYF.

Comment on this clonotype: A much larger clone lies a single base off, so this may be a read error. The chain is built from TRBV7-2 and TRBJ1-5, with D unresolved. Trimming pared 1 base from V and 10 bases from J, leaving 14 bases between. Germline CDR1 SGHTA, CDR2 FQGNSA. CDR3 length: 14 residues. CDR3 DNA sequence: TGTGCCAGCAGCTTAGGGGTTGGAAACCATCCCCAGCATTTT. This encodes CASSLGVGNHPQHF. The full variable domain, rest sourced from reference TRBV7-2 and TRBJ1-5, is GAGVSQSPSNKVTEKGKDVELRCDPISGHTALYWYRQSLGQGLEFLIYFQGNSAPDKSGLPSDRFSAERTGGSVSTLTIQRTQQEDSAVYLCASSLGVGNHPQHFGDGTRLSIL.

Comment on this clonotype: A read error is possible here, since a much larger clone lies one base away. This chain connects TRBV5-1 to TRBJ2-2, with D perhaps TRBD1 or TRBD2 (7 bases each). CDR3 length equals 16 residues. Germline V gene lookup returns CDR1 SGHRS and CDR2 YFSETQ. The CDR3 region is CPSSKRDRVNTGELFF. The DNA for the CDR3 is TGCCCCAGCAGCAAGCGGGACAGAGTTAACACCGGGGAGCTGTTTTTT.

The rearrangement joins TRBV6-1 to TRBJ1-4; D might be TRBD1 (5 bases). The germline V gene encodes CDR1 MNHNS and CDR2 SASEGT. V lost 7 bases and J 5 bases, leaving 14 bases between the germline ends. CDR3 length equals 14 residues. CDR3 in DNA: TGTGCCAGCACCGCTGACAGTCGAAATGAAAAACTGTTTTTT. Translated: CASTADSRNEKLFF.

In this sample, this clonotype turned up a few times. The gene calls are TRBV11-3 and TRBJ2-1, with D perhaps matching TRBD1 (6 bases). Between the trimmed V and J ends, which lost 6 bases and 5 bases, there was a span of 14 bases. Germline V lookup: CDR1 SGHNT, CDR2 YENEEA. The CDR3 is 14 residues long. The CDR3 coding sequence is TGTGCCAGCAGTCCCGGACAGACCAACAATGAGCAGTTCTTC. As protein: CASSPGQTNNEQFF.

The V and J genes are TRBV27 and TRBJ2-3; no definite D call. From germline, CDR1 is MNHEY and CDR2 SMNVEV (reference sequence). Trimming stripped 6 bases from V and 6 bases from J, with 13 bases between. The CDR3 spans 13 residues. The chain's CDR3 is CASRISGLDTQYF. The CDR3 nucleotides read TGTGCCAGCAGGATCTCCGGTCTGGATACGCAGTATTTT.

This clonotype occurred a few times. This chain uses TRBV2 with TRBJ2-1; 9 nucleotides line up with TRBD2. V shed 6 bases, J shed 5 bases, and the junction held 5 bases outside the gene matches. The CDR3 is 14 residues long. Germline loops: CDR1 SNHLY, CDR2 FYNNEI. In DNA form, the CDR3 reads TGTGCCAGCAGCTTAGCGGGAGTGGACAATGAGCAGTTCTTC. As protein: CASSLAGVDNEQFF.

Many counts were recorded for this clonotype. This chain links TRBV12-3 or TRBV12-4 with TRBJ1-2, with a possible D match to TRBD1 (5 bases). This CDR3 region has 12 residues. V was trimmed by 8 bases and J by 5 bases, leaving 12 bases between them. For the CDR3, the DNA is TGTGCCAGCTCACCAGGGAGTTATGGCTACACCTTC. Protein sequence: CASSPGSYGYTF.

This clonotype was seen a few times. The genes are TRBV30 and TRBJ2-3; D is uncertain. The V end lost 2 bases, the J end lost 2 bases, and 5 bases lay between the germline ends. The CDR3 runs to 12 residues. Germline V lookup: CDR1 GTSNPN, CDR2 SVGIG (reference sequence). CDR3 in amino acids: CAWSKDTDTQYF. The DNA of the CDR3 is TGTGCCTGGAGTAAAGACACAGATACGCAGTATTTT.

The rearrangement links TRBV6-2 or TRBV6-3 to TRBJ1-1; 7 bases are a match to TRBD1. V shed 5 bases, J shed 1 base, and the junction held 4 bases outside the gene matches. Germline-derived CDR1 and CDR2 are MNHEY and SVGEGT. The CDR3 length is 14 residues. The CDR3 reads CASSTYRGNTEAFF. Written as DNA, the CDR3 is TGTGCCAGCAGTACATACAGGGGGAACACTGAAGCTTTCTTT.

This clonotype showed up many times. The chain combines TRBV6-4 with TRBJ1-2; TRBD1 might be the D (6 bases). Deletions cut 6 bases from V and 4 bases from J, with 15 bases between. The CDR3 covers 14 residues. Germline lookup yields CDR1 MRHNA and CDR2 SNTAGT. This CDR3 reads CASSRTGSGYGYTF. The CDR3 DNA sequence: TGTGCCAGCAGCCGCACAGGGAGTGGCTATGGCTACACCTTC.

This clonotype is medium-sized within its sample. The rearrangement uses TRBV4-3 and TRBJ2-2; possibly TRBD1 for D (5 bases). The V end lost 0 bases, the J end lost 0 bases, and 11 bases lay between the germline ends. The CDR3 is 17 residues long. Germline CDR1 is LGHNA and CDR2 is YSLEER. Written as DNA, the CDR3 is TGCGCCAGCAGCCAAGACAGGGTTCCCCCGAACACCGGGGAGCTGTTTTTT. Its protein product is CASSQDRVPPNTGELFF.